This T cell receptor beta chain was identified in a study of T-cell reconstitution after alpha-beta-depleted transplantation in children. Study-wide points: It was surviving recipient T cells and thymic progenitors that gave some patients high TCRbeta diversity at day 60.

The ends were cut back, 2 bases at V and 1 base at J, with 9 bases in the middle. Per germline, CDR1 SGHDT and CDR2 YYEEEE. The CDR3 length is 15 residues. TCRbeta library construction was performed incorporating unique molecular identifiers. MiXCR, run by TCRdb on the PCR reads, gives a single entry per CDR3 protein. This table has about 160,000 distinct CDR3 sequences, over 8.5% appearing once. This clonotype appeared many times. Its antigen is not known. The chain has TRBV5-6 and TRBJ2-2, with D maybe TRBD1 (5 bases). This TCR derives from a boy younger than 10 with acute myeloid leukemia, due to receive a stem cell transplant. This specimen consisted of PBMCs, obtained before TCRalphabeta/CD19-depleted stem cell transplant. The CDR3 nucleotides are TGTGCCAGCAGCTTTAATACAGGGAACACCGGGGAGCTGTTTTTT. Translating it yields CASSFNTGNTGELFF. Based on the CDR3 plus reference TRBV5-6 and TRBJ2-2, the full variable domain is DAGVTQSPTHLIKTRGQQVTLRCSPKSGHDTVSWYQQALGQGPQFIFQYYEEEERQRGNFPDRFSGHQFPNYSSELNVNALLLGDSALYLCASSFNTGNTGELFFGEGSRLTVL.